The 22 T cell receptor beta chains presented below share a single source sample, sequenced in a study of immune evolution from preneoplasia to lung adenocarcinoma. The assay was immunoSEQ multiplex PCR, and TCRdb's table has in-frame clones only and misses some. The data hold about 5,000 clones, with roughly 85% observed a single time. What was sequenced was FFPE minimally invasive lung adenocarcinoma tissue. The receptor source for this set is a person aged 55-85 years with lung adenocarcinoma.

This chain connects TRBV4-3 to TRBJ1-2; D is ambiguous. CDR3 length equals 13 residues. V was shortened by 5 bases and J by 0 bases, with 7 bases between the two germline ends. Germline-derived CDR1 and CDR2 are LGHNA and YSLEER. CDR3 in amino acids: CASSYTSNYGYTF. The CDR3, as DNA: TGCGCCAGCAGCTACACTTCTAACTATGGCTACACCTTC.

The rearrangement links TRBV5-1 to TRBJ2-7; D possibly corresponds to TRBD1 (5 bases). The CDR3 has 15 residues. Trimming pared 0 bases from V and 0 bases from J, leaving 10 bases between. In germline, CDR1 is SGHRS, CDR2 YFSETQ. The CDR3, as DNA: TGCGCCAGCAGCTTGGCCCAAGGGGACTCCTACGAGCAGTACTTC. Protein product: CASSLAQGDSYEQYF.

The chain recombines TRBV30 with TRBJ1-6; 12 bases match TRBD1. This CDR3 has 15 amino acids. The germline gives CDR1 GTSNPN, CDR2 SVGIG (reference sequence). The V gene end was trimmed by 1 base and the J gene end by 9 bases; junction bases not matched to a gene: 4. The DNA for the CDR3 is TGTGCCTGGAGTGGCGGGACAGGGGGCGGTTCACCCCTCCACTTT. Translating it yields CAWSGGTGGGSPLHF.

The chain is built from TRBV10-3 and TRBJ2-1, with D unresolved. Germline CDR1 and CDR2: ENHRY and SYGVKD. The ends were cut back, 3 bases at V and 4 bases at J, with 7 bases in the middle. CDR3 size: 13 residues. The CDR3 region is CAISDLRYNEQFF. The CDR3 coding sequence is TGTGCCATCAGTGACTTAAGATACAATGAGCAGTTCTTC.

The chain joins TRBV4-2 to TRBJ2-3; no clear D. The germline V gene encodes CDR1 LGHNA and CDR2 YNFKEQ. Trimming left V 1 base short and J 4 bases short, with 18 bases between. The CDR3 loop spans 17 amino acids. CDR3 DNA: TGTGCCAGCAGCCAAGCTCGGAGCGTCTTGATGGCAGATACGCAGTATTTT. Encoded protein: CASSQARSVLMADTQYF.

This clone was recorded only once. J is TRBJ2-7 and V is TRBV18, with unresolved D. With 3 bases removed from V and 0 bases from J, the gap between germline ends came to 12 bases. This CDR3 spans 15 amino acids. Germline V gives CDR1 KGHSH, CDR2 LQKENI. The CDR3 DNA is TGTGCCAGCTCACCGATCGCCAGGAGCTCCTACGAGCAGTACTTC. Protein product: CASSPIARSSYEQYF.

The J gene is TRBJ2-3, the V gene TRBV11-2; tentatively, D is TRBD2 (6 bases). The CDR3 totals 14 residues. Trimming removed 3 bases at V and 1 base at J, with 8 bases between. Per the germline V gene, CDR1 is SGHAT and CDR2 is FQNNGV. The CDR3 sequence: CASSFGGGTDTQYF. The CDR3 bases are TGTGCCAGCAGCTTCGGCGGGGGCACAGATACGCAGTATTTT. Full variable domain (rest looked up from reference TRBV11-2 and TRBJ2-3): EAGVAQSPRYKIIEKRQSVAFWCNPISGHATLYWYQQILGQGPKLLIQFQNNGVVDDSQLPKDRFSAERLKGVDSTLKIQPAKLEDSAVYLCASSFGGGTDTQYFGPGTRLTVL.

The V gene is TRBV2, the J gene TRBJ1-1, with 8 bases that match TRBD1. This CDR3 is built from 14 residues. Unmatched junction bases numbered 8, after V lost 7 bases and J lost 4 bases. The germline V gene has CDR1 SNHLY and CDR2 FYNNEI. This CDR3 reads CASTSTGVVTEAFF. Written as DNA, the CDR3 is TGTGCCAGCACTTCGACAGGGGTAGTCACTGAAGCTTTCTTT.

This clone was detected only once. The genes are TRBV4-1 and TRBJ1-3; no firm D call. The CDR3 runs to 16 residues. Trimming stripped 0 bases from V and 0 bases from J, with 9 bases between. Germline V CDR1 and CDR2: MGHRA, YSYEKL. The CDR3 reads CASSQDPVSSGNTIYF. CDR3 sequence (DNA): TGCGCCAGCAGCCAAGATCCCGTCAGCTCTGGAAACACCATATATTTT.

This clone appeared a few times. The chain links TRBV12-2 to TRBJ2-7; the D call TRBD2 from the table was never checked on the DNA. TRBV12-2 is a listed pseudogene. The CDR3 length is 15 residues. CDR3 sequence (DNA): TGTGCAAGTCCCCCCCCGCAGCGGATCACCTACGAGCAGTACTTC. Its translation is CASPPPQRITYEQYF.

V and J are TRBV15 and TRBJ1-2; TRBD1 agrees at 8 bases. V lost 1 base, J lost 8 bases, and 9 bases stayed unmatched. CDR3 length: 15 amino acids. CDR1 and CDR2 (germline): LNHNV, YYDKDF (reference sequence). In nucleotides, the CDR3 is TGTGCCACCAGCAGAGCCGTTACAGGGGGAAGCGGCTACACCTTC. Translated: CATSRAVTGGSGYTF. Looking up the rest from reference TRBV15 and TRBJ1-2 gives the full variable domain: DAMVIQNPRYQVTQFGKPVTLSCSQTLNHNVMYWYQQKSSQAPKLLFHYYDKDFNNEADTPDNFQSRRPNTSFCFLDIRSPGLGDTAMYLCATSRAVTGGSGYTFGSGTRLTVV.

The sample holds one count of this clone. The chain is built from TRBV30 and TRBJ2-7; 10 bases match TRBD1. CDR3 length: 14 residues. Germline values: CDR1 GTSNPN, CDR2 SVGIG (reference sequence). V shed 0 bases and J 10 bases; nucleotides not matched to a gene: 9. CDR3 protein: CAWSVLDRGSPQYF. In nucleotides, the CDR3 is TGTGCCTGGAGTGTACTGGACAGGGGGTCCCCACAGTACTTC.

The rearrangement uses TRBV5-6 and TRBJ2-3; 7 bases align to TRBD2. Germline V gene lookup returns CDR1 SGHDT and CDR2 YYEEEE. Trimming took 0 bases from V and 4 from J; bases not matched to a gene: 11. The CDR3 is 17 amino acids. The CDR3 DNA is TGTGCCAGCAGCTTGGTGATAGCGGGTTCGTCGGCAGATACGCAGTATTTT. It codes for CASSLVIAGSSADTQYF.

The chain is built from TRBV4-1 and TRBJ1-1; 7 nucleotides match TRBD1. CDR3 size: 14 residues. The V gene end was trimmed by 3 bases and the J gene end by 1 base; junction bases not matched to a gene: 2. Germline CDR1 and CDR2: MGHRA and YSYEKL. The CDR3 region has the DNA TGCGCCAGCAGCCAGGGACAGACGAACACTGAAGCTTTCTTT. Protein product: CASSQGQTNTEAFF.

The J gene is TRBJ1-1, the V gene TRBV7-9; 7 bases map to TRBD1. The germline CDR1 and CDR2 sequences are SEHNR and FQNEAQ (reference sequence). Germline trimming cut 4 bases from V and 5 bases from J; bases unmatched to any gene: 7. The length of the CDR3 is 14 residues. CDR3 coding DNA: TGTGCCAGCAGCTGGGGACAGAAAGAAACTGAAGCTTTCTTT. Its translation: CASSWGQKETEAFF.

This sequence joins TRBV28 and TRBJ1-3; D call uncertain. From germline, CDR1 is MDHEN and CDR2 SYDVKM. Between the trimmed V and J ends, which lost 6 bases and 3 bases, there was a span of 12 bases. This CDR3 comprises 14 residues. The CDR3 DNA reads TGTGCCAGCAGGAGGGAGGGTTTTGGAAACACCATATATTTT. Translation: CASRREGFGNTIYF.

The V gene is TRBV27, the J gene TRBJ2-3; 16 positions agree with TRBD2. Losses at the gene ends were 2 bases for V and 4 bases for J; bases not matched to a gene: 6. The CDR3 loop spans 18 amino acids. Germline lookup yields CDR1 MNHEY and CDR2 SMNVEV (reference sequence). CDR3 nucleotides: TGTGCCAGCAGTTTACTGGGGACTAGCGGGAGGGCCCCAGATACGCAGTATTTT. Its translation: CASSLLGTSGRAPDTQYF.

The V gene is TRBV6-5, the J gene TRBJ2-3, with 8 nucleotides matching TRBD1. The V gene's germline CDR1 is MNHEY and CDR2 SVGAGI. V trimming: 2 bases; J trimming: 5 bases; junction bases outside the gene matches: 6. This CDR3 has 15 residues. CDR3 sequence (DNA): TGTGCCAGCAGTTACGACAGGGGCCGGGGAGATACGCAGTATTTT. Its protein is CASSYDRGRGDTQYF.

This clone was detected only a few times. The rearrangement links TRBV19 to TRBJ2-3, with 8 positions matching TRBD2. The CDR3 length is 13 residues. Trimming took 5 bases from V and 5 from J; bases not matched to a gene: 3. Germline lookup yields CDR1 LNHDA and CDR2 SQIVND (reference sequence). The CDR3 protein is CASSPGTRDTQYF. DNA for the CDR3: TGTGCCAGTAGTCCCGGGACTAGAGATACGCAGTATTTT.

Here the CDR3 DNA reads TGTGCCATCAGGGGACAGGGAACTGGGGCCAACGTCCTGACTTTC. It yields the protein CAIRGQGTGANVLTF. The chain employs TRBV10-3 and TRBJ2-6; TRBD1 aligns across 9 bases. The CDR3 contains 15 residues. V shed 6 bases and J 2 bases; nucleotides not matched to a gene: 2. Germline CDR1 ENHRY, CDR2 SYGVKD.

The table lists this clone with a count of one. The genes are TRBV7-2 and TRBJ2-5, with 9 bases identical to TRBD2. This CDR3 is built from 14 residues. Germline V lookup: CDR1 SGHTA, CDR2 FQGNSA. V dropped 6 bases and J dropped 4; count of bases not matched to a gene: 6. DNA of the CDR3: TGTGCCAGCAGGAAGATAGCGGGGGTAGAGACCCAGTACTTC. Translation gives CASRKIAGVETQYF.

This chain joins TRBV4-3 and TRBJ2-7; 8 bases agree with TRBD1. V was clipped by 0 bases and J by 5 bases; unmatched bases: 0. Germline-derived CDR1 and CDR2 are LGHNA and YSLEER. CDR3 length equals 13 residues. This CDR3 reads CASSQETGDEQYF. Written as DNA, the CDR3 is TGCGCCAGCAGCCAAGAGACAGGGGACGAGCAGTACTTC.